This TCR beta chain was captured in a study of neoadjuvant anti-PD-1 for oral cavity cancer. Study summary: Before surgery, most patients got three to four biweekly 3 mg/kg nivolumab doses.

Six replicates per PBMC sample, mostly from around 460 ng of genomic DNA. Profiling relied on immunoSEQ multiplex PCR, and the TCRdb table lists in-frame clones only, not all of them. The table shows roughly 67,000 clones, with 83% occurring only once. Per germline, CDR1 SGDLS and CDR2 YYNGEE. Deletions cut 1 base from V and 7 bases from J, with 9 bases between. This CDR3 has 13 amino acids. The patients had HPV-negative, locally advanced oral cavity squamous cell carcinoma. No culture or expansion preceded analysis of these blood cells. The V call is TRBV9, the J call TRBJ2-1; the D gene could be TRBD1 or TRBD2 (5 bases each). This TCR derives from a person aged 40 to 85 with oral cavity squamous cell carcinoma. Sequencing used PBMCs, obtained before nivolumab (anti-PD-1) treatment. CDR3 nucleotides: TGTGCCAGCAGCGTATCAGGGAGAAATGAGCAGTTCTTC. Translating gives CASSVSGRNEQFF.